A single sample gave rise to the 14 T cell receptor beta chains below, sequenced in a study of breast tumors, draining lymph nodes, adjacent tissues. The lymph nodes were axillary draining lymph nodes from breast cancer patients. MiXCR was run by TCRdb on the multiplex PCR reads, yielding one entry per CDR3 protein. The repertoire holds about 200,000 distinct CDR3 sequences, around a third seen once, with roughly 4% in the top ten. The specimen sequenced was axillary lymph node tissue. These receptors came from a female donor with breast cancer. Some clones in this sample may be carry-over from other donors' samples.

In its sample, this clonotype was seen many times. In DNA, the CDR3 is TGTGCCATCAGTGAATCCGGGACAGGGGGCTCCGAGCAGTACTTC. It codes for CAISESGTGGSEQYF. This chain uses TRBV10-3 with TRBJ2-7; TRBD1 aligns across 12 bases. The CDR3 is 15 amino acids. CDR1 is ENHRY and CDR2 is SYGVKD in the germline V gene. With 3 bases clipped from V and 6 bases from J, the junction kept 6 bases outside the gene matches.

This clonotype was counted at least ten times. J is TRBJ1-6 and V is TRBV28; 7 positions match TRBD1. This CDR3 has 13 amino acids. In germline, CDR1 is MDHEN, CDR2 SYDVKM. The V segment lost 6 bases and the J segment 13 bases; nucleotides outside the gene matches: 9. In DNA form, the CDR3 reads TGTGCCAGCAGCACCGACAGGGCTAGGCCCCTCCACTTT. As protein: CASSTDRARPLHF. The full variable domain, completed using reference TRBV28 and TRBJ1-6, is DVKVTQSSRYLVKRTGEKVFLECVQDMDHENMFWYRQDPGLGLRLIYFSYDVKMKEKGDIPEGYSVSREKKERFSLILESASTNQTSMYLCASSTDRARPLHFGNGTRLTVT.

This clonotype has at least ten counts. A junction boundary mismatches the germline segment, possibly from a read error. V gene TRBV7-7 combines with J gene TRBJ2-2; D call uncertain. The CDR3 spans 14 residues. Germline V gives CDR1 SSHAT, CDR2 FNYEAQ (reference sequence). The CDR3 nucleotides read TGTGCTAGCAGCTTAGAACTAAGCACCGGGGAGCTGTTTTTT. As protein: CASSLELSTGELFF. Variable domain in full (rest from reference TRBV7-7 and TRBJ2-2): GAGVSQSPRYKVTKRGQDVTLRCDPISSHATLYWYQQALGQGPEFLTYFNYEAQPDKSGLPSDRFSAERPEGSISTLTIQRTEQRDSAMYRCASSLELSTGELFFGEGSRLTVL.

This clonotype has at least ten counts. The rearrangement joins TRBV5-1 to TRBJ2-2; a possible D gene is TRBD1 (6 bases). V was clipped by 0 bases and J by 5 bases, with 11 bases between them. Germline values: CDR1 SGHRS, CDR2 YFSETQ. The CDR3 is 15 residues long. CDR3 in amino acids: CASSLDRVETGELFF. CDR3 bases: TGCGCCAGCAGCTTGGACAGGGTAGAAACCGGGGAGCTGTTTTTT.

This clonotype was detected many times. The chain combines TRBV12-3 or TRBV12-4 with TRBJ2-3; 7 nucleotides line up with TRBD2. This CDR3 has 19 residues. Unmatched junction bases numbered 18, after V lost 5 bases and J lost 1 base. The CDR3 nucleotides are TGTGCCAGCAGTCCTCCCCCAGGGACTACCAATGATGGCACAGATACGCAGTATTTT. This encodes CASSPPPGTTNDGTDTQYF.

The genes are TRBV20-1 and TRBJ1-6; D is possibly TRBD1 (5 bases). Trimming removed 5 bases from V and 7 bases from J, with 18 bases in between. Germline assignment: CDR1 DFQATT and CDR2 SNEGSKA (reference sequence). The CDR3 is made up of 15 amino acids. The chain's CDR3 is CSADGTSGGNSPLHF. The CDR3 coding sequence is TGCAGTGCTGATGGGACTAGCGGGGGAAATTCACCCCTCCACTTT.

The chain combines TRBV20-1 with TRBJ1-4, with 9 bases that match TRBD1. CDR3 length: 18 residues. The V segment lost 3 bases and the J segment 8 bases; nucleotides outside the gene matches: 19. CDR1 DFQATT and CDR2 SNEGSKA come from the germline V gene (reference sequence). CDR3 DNA: TGCAGTGCTAGTTCCGGACTAGCGGGAGGGACAGGGCTGGAAAAACTGTTTTTT. Translated, it gives CSASSGLAGGTGLEKLFF.

With respect to this clonotype: This could be a read error, since a much larger clone is one nucleotide away. This chain connects TRBV5-6 to TRBJ2-2; TRBD2 matches at 8 bases. V trimming: 4 bases; J trimming: 5 bases; junction bases outside the gene matches: 10. CDR3 size: 16 residues. The germline gives CDR1 SGHDT, CDR2 YYEEEE. CDR3 sequence reads: CASSLLAAGGTGELFF. CDR3 nucleotide sequence: TGTGCCAGCAGCCTTCTAGCGGCGGGAGGTACCGGGGAGCTGTTTTTT.

Points on this clonotype: Given a much more abundant clone one base away, this may be a read error. Since no conserved phenylalanine or tryptophan closes the CDR3, a read error is the likely cause. This chain connects TRBV6-4 to TRBJ2-7; no definite D call. V was clipped by 5 bases and J by 0 bases, with 17 bases between them. The CDR3 is 16 residues long. The germline V gene has CDR1 MRHNA and CDR2 SNTAGT. CDR3 residues: CASSHPGPLSSYEQYL. DNA of the CDR3: TGTGCCAGCAGTCACCCCGGACCGCTTAGCTCCTACGAGCAGTACCTC.

This clonotype came up many times. This chain links TRBV19 with TRBJ2-1, with 7 positions matching TRBD1. This CDR3 contains 15 residues. CDR1 and CDR2 (germline): LNHDA, SQIVND (reference sequence). J lost 7 bases, V lost 5 bases, and 11 bases had no gene match. CDR3 sequence: CASSLTARGKNEQFF. The CDR3 nucleotides read TGTGCCAGTAGTCTTACCGCCAGGGGGAAGAATGAGCAGTTCTTC.

This clonotype was seen at least ten times. The chain links TRBV19 to TRBJ2-7; 9 nucleotides match TRBD2. With V trimmed by 4 bases and J by 3 bases, 10 bases remained unmatched. The germline V gene encodes CDR1 LNHDA and CDR2 SQIVND (reference sequence). The CDR3 has 16 amino acids. Here the CDR3 DNA reads TGTGCCAGTAGTACGCGCGGGGGGGCCTCTATCTACGAGCAGTACTTC. It is translated as CASSTRGGASIYEQYF.

This clonotype was found a few times. The J gene is TRBJ2-1, the V gene TRBV9, with 13 bases fitting TRBD2. The V segment lost 0 bases and the J segment 4 bases; nucleotides outside the gene matches: 10. The germline gives CDR1 SGDLS, CDR2 YYNGEE. This CDR3 is 19 amino acids long. CDR3 sequence (DNA): TGTGCCAGCAGCGTAGGCCAAGGACTAGCGGGAGCTGCTTACAATGAGCAGTTCTTC. Translated: CASSVGQGLAGAAYNEQFF.

This clonotype was counted ten times or more. This chain uses TRBV4-1 with TRBJ2-3; TRBD2 aligns across 8 bases. Germline V lookup: CDR1 MGHRA, CDR2 YSYEKL. This CDR3 has 15 amino acids. V lost 2 bases, J lost 6 bases, and 7 bases stayed unmatched. CDR3 bases: TGCGCCAGCAGCCAATCTCCCGGGGGGGGCGATACGCAGTATTTT. Translated, it gives CASSQSPGGGDTQYF.

This clonotype turned up a few times. The V gene is TRBV28, the J gene TRBJ2-5; TRBD2 is a possible D gene (5 bases). This CDR3 has 12 amino acids. V lost 6 bases and J 5 bases, leaving 10 bases between the germline ends. The V gene's germline CDR1 is MDHEN and CDR2 SYDVKM. In nucleotides, the CDR3 is TGTGCCAGCAGCGGGATACGGGAGACCCAGTACTTC. Protein product: CASSGIRETQYF.